Below, 3 T cell receptor beta chains from the same sample are listed, as sequenced in a study of T cells in Graves' hyperthyroidism and ophthalmopathy. Amplified TCR beta CDR3 regions derived from RNA transcripts. The TCR CDR3 was amplified in a first-round RT-PCR using the HTBI primer set. TCRdb reprocessed the multiplex PCR reads via MiXCR and lists one record per CDR3 protein. The repertoire consists of about 400,000 distinct CDR3 sequences, with under 15% occurring once and the leading ten covering approximately 29%. The sequencing input was blood. The receptors come from a woman aged 25-40 years with Graves' hyperthyroidism.

This clonotype was seen only once. The genes are TRBV30 and TRBJ1-6, with 7 bases fitting TRBD1. J lost 9 bases, V lost 6 bases, and 5 bases had no gene match. Per germline, CDR1 GTSNPN and CDR2 SVGIG (reference sequence). CDR3 size: 12 residues. CDR3 in amino acids: CACGDSSSPLHF. The CDR3, as DNA: TGTGCCTGCGGGGACAGTAGTTCACCCCTCCACTTT.

This clonotype was seen ten or more times. The CDR3 is CAWSVRPSTYEQYF. The CDR3 DNA is TGTGCCTGGAGTGTCCGGCCCAGCACCTACGAGCAGTACTTC. The V and J genes are TRBV30 and TRBJ2-7; D not certain. Trimming left V 0 bases short and J 2 bases short, with 11 bases between. The length of the CDR3 is 14 residues. Looked up from germline, CDR1 is GTSNPN and CDR2 is SVGIG (reference sequence).

At least ten counts were recorded for this clonotype. The CDR3 DNA reads as TGTGCCAGCAGGGAGGGGAATGAGCAGTTCTTC. Amino acids: CASREGNEQFF. This chain connects TRBV28 to TRBJ2-1; the D gene is possibly TRBD2 (6 bases). CDR1 is MDHEN, CDR2 SYDVKM, per germline. V was clipped by 6 bases and J by 7 bases, with 7 bases between them. This CDR3 is built from 11 residues.